This is a list of T cell receptor beta chains from one sample in a study of T cell responses to AZD1222 COVID-19 vaccine. The repertoire was sequenced with immunoSEQ multiplex PCR; TCRdb's copy has only in-frame clones and lacks some. The repertoire holds 97,000 or so clones, with about 85% as singletons. This sample comprised peripheral blood, obtained on day 0 of AZD1222 vaccination. These receptors were obtained from an adult in good health. Both conserved end residues are part of each CDR3. A D gene is named only where the DNA matches it firmly. Expanded clones get a size class; other rows say once, few or many, or leave the size out.

cdr3_aa: CASSLGRDGYTF
cdr3_nt: TGTGCCAGCAGCTTAGGGCGAGATGGCTACACCTTC
d_call: NA
j_call: TRBJ1-2
v_call: TRBV7-9
clone_size: NA

cdr3_aa: CASSWDRSYEQYF
cdr3_nt: TGTGCCAGCAGCTGGGACAGGTCCTACGAGCAGTACTTC
d_call: TRBD1
j_call: TRBJ2-7
v_call: TRBV5-4
clone_size: NA

cdr3_aa: CSARDPVIEFF
cdr3_nt: TGCAGTGCTAGAGATCCTGTGATAGAGTTCTTC
d_call: NA
j_call: TRBJ2-1
v_call: TRBV20-1
clone_size: NA

cdr3_aa: CASSQWDSHREPQHF
cdr3_nt: TGTGCCAGCAGCCAATGGGACAGCCATAGAGAGCCCCAGCATTTT
d_call: TRBD1
j_call: TRBJ1-5
v_call: TRBV3-1/TRBV3-2
clone_size: NA

cdr3_aa: CASSEAGQGAGGYTF
cdr3_nt: TGCGCCAGCAGCGAAGCGGGACAGGGGGCCGGTGGCTACACCTTC
d_call: TRBD1
j_call: TRBJ1-2
v_call: TRBV5-1
clone_size: NA

cdr3_aa: CASSPLWGKSRDSEQYF
cdr3_nt: TGTGCCAGCAGTCCGTTATGGGGGAAGTCTCGGGACAGCGAGCAGTACTTC
d_call: TRBD1
j_call: TRBJ2-7
v_call: TRBV27
clone_size: NA

cdr3_aa: CASRSRLGHSNEQFF
cdr3_nt: TGTGCCAGCCGGAGCCGCCTTGGACATAGCAATGAGCAGTTCTTC
d_call: NA
j_call: TRBJ2-1
v_call: TRBV28
clone_size: NA

cdr3_aa: CASSLGDRAYGYTF
cdr3_nt: TGTGCCAGCAGCTTAGGGGACAGGGCCTATGGCTACACCTTC
d_call: TRBD1
j_call: TRBJ1-2
v_call: TRBV7-9
clone_size: once

cdr3_aa: CASSRQGNQPQHF
cdr3_nt: TGTGCCAGCAGTCGACAGGGCAATCAGCCCCAGCATTTT
d_call: NA
j_call: TRBJ1-5
v_call: TRBV12-3/TRBV12-4
clone_size: NA

cdr3_aa: CASSPGLYTQYF
cdr3_nt: TGTGCCAGCAGCCCCGGACTGTATACGCAGTATTTT
d_call: NA
j_call: TRBJ2-3
v_call: TRBV7-9
clone_size: NA

cdr3_aa: CASSQGLVVNTGELFF
cdr3_nt: TGCGCCAGCAGTCAAGGTTTAGTGGTGAACACCGGGGAGCTGTTTTTT
d_call: NA
j_call: TRBJ2-2
v_call: TRBV4-3
clone_size: NA

cdr3_aa: CASSLPTGGGSGANVLTF
cdr3_nt: TGTGCCAGCAGCTTGCCGACAGGGGGAGGCTCTGGGGCCAACGTCCTGACTTTC
d_call: TRBD1
j_call: TRBJ2-6
v_call: TRBV5-6
clone_size: NA

cdr3_aa: CASSAQVAGELFF
cdr3_nt: TGTGCCAGCAGCGCCCAGGTGGCCGGGGAGCTGTTTTTT
d_call: NA
j_call: TRBJ2-2
v_call: TRBV7-3
clone_size: NA

cdr3_aa: CASSLSHNTGELFF
cdr3_nt: TGTGCCAGCAGTCTCAGCCATAACACCGGGGAGCTGTTTTTT
d_call: NA
j_call: TRBJ2-2
v_call: TRBV2
clone_size: few

cdr3_aa: CASSDPGTGRSEQYF
cdr3_nt: TGTGCCAGCAGCGACCCCGGGACAGGCCGCTCGGAGCAGTACTTC
d_call: TRBD1
j_call: TRBJ2-7
v_call: TRBV6-5
clone_size: NA

cdr3_aa: CASSLSPGGRGSIQYF
cdr3_nt: TGTGCCAGCAGTTTATCGCCGGGGGGGCGTGGTTCCATTCAGTACTTC
d_call: TRBD2
j_call: TRBJ2-4
v_call: TRBV27
clone_size: NA

cdr3_aa: CASSDSLSYEQYF
cdr3_nt: TGTGCCAGCAGTGACTCCCTCTCCTACGAGCAGTACTTC
d_call: NA
j_call: TRBJ2-7
v_call: TRBV6-5
clone_size: once

cdr3_aa: CATSDRGFQEYEQFF
cdr3_nt: TGTGCCACCAGTGACAGGGGATTCCAGGAGTATGAGCAGTTCTTC
d_call: NA
j_call: TRBJ2-1
v_call: TRBV24-1
clone_size: NA

cdr3_aa: CASSPRTGGGYGYTF
cdr3_nt: TGTGCCAGCAGCCCCCGGACAGGGGGAGGCTATGGCTACACCTTC
d_call: TRBD1
j_call: TRBJ1-2
v_call: TRBV7-8
clone_size: NA

cdr3_aa: CASGTSGSHTGELFF
cdr3_nt: TGTGCTAGTGGCACTAGCGGGAGTCACACCGGGGAGCTGTTTTTT
d_call: TRBD2
j_call: TRBJ2-2
v_call: TRBV12-5
clone_size: few

cdr3_aa: CASSLGSTGKPYEQYF
cdr3_nt: TGCGCCAGCAGCTTGGGGAGTACAGGGAAGCCGTACGAGCAGTACTTC
d_call: NA
j_call: TRBJ2-7
v_call: TRBV5-1
clone_size: NA

cdr3_aa: CASSYGQGNSPLHF
cdr3_nt: TGTGCCAGCAGTTACGGACAGGGAAATTCACCCCTCCACTTT
d_call: TRBD1
j_call: TRBJ1-6
v_call: TRBV6-2/TRBV6-3
clone_size: NA

cdr3_aa: CASSLWLSGNTIYF
cdr3_nt: TGTGCCAGCAGCTTATGGCTCTCTGGAAACACCATATATTTT
d_call: NA
j_call: TRBJ1-3
v_call: TRBV5-6
clone_size: NA

cdr3_aa: CASSRVRGPTGELFF
cdr3_nt: TGCGCCAGCAGCCGCGTCAGGGGGCCCACCGGGGAGCTGTTTTTT
d_call: TRBD1
j_call: TRBJ2-2
v_call: TRBV4-3
clone_size: once

cdr3_aa: CASSSPGRWGTGNTIYF
cdr3_nt: TGTGCCAGCAGCTCCCCCGGCCGTTGGGGGACTGGAAACACCATATATTTT
d_call: NA
j_call: TRBJ1-3
v_call: TRBV11-2
clone_size: few

cdr3_aa: CAIGGGPGDTQYF
cdr3_nt: TGTGCCATCGGGGGAGGGCCAGGAGATACGCAGTATTTT
d_call: TRBD2
j_call: TRBJ2-3
v_call: TRBV10-3
clone_size: NA

cdr3_aa: CASSLWLGAYEQYF
cdr3_nt: TGCGCCAGCAGCTTGTGGCTAGGAGCCTACGAGCAGTACTTC
d_call: NA
j_call: TRBJ2-7
v_call: TRBV5-1
clone_size: NA

cdr3_aa: CASSPGLAGVGETQYF
cdr3_nt: TGTGCCAGCAGCCCTGGACTAGCGGGAGTAGGTGAGACCCAGTACTTC
d_call: TRBD2
j_call: TRBJ2-5
v_call: TRBV3-1/TRBV3-2
clone_size: NA

cdr3_aa: CASSPGTFSGANVLTF
cdr3_nt: TGTGCCAGCAGTCCCGGGACGTTTTCTGGGGCCAACGTCCTGACTTTC
d_call: NA
j_call: TRBJ2-6
v_call: TRBV28
clone_size: NA